The 29 T cell receptor beta chains in this list originate from one sample, sequenced in a study of blood T cell repertoires in COVID-19. Some clones are missing from TCRdb's copy, which holds only in-frame ones; the method was immunoSEQ multiplex PCR. The sample records fewer than 400,000 clones, 85% being singletons. The sequencing input was peripheral blood. These receptors were collected from a woman under 30 with acute or convalescent COVID-19.

V is TRBV7-8 and J is TRBJ2-1, with TRBD2 matching 8 bases. Trimming cost V 0 bases and J 7 bases; bases outside gene matches: 8. The CDR3 spans 16 residues. Germline V gene lookup returns CDR1 SGHVS and CDR2 FQNEAQ. The chain's CDR3 is CASSLAEVAGLNEQFF. The CDR3 coding sequence is TGTGCCAGCAGCTTAGCCGAGGTAGCGGGATTGAATGAGCAGTTCTTC.

With regard to this clone: This sample also contains other DNA sequences that code for the same CDR3. The chain uses TRBV5-6 and TRBJ2-1, with TRBD2 identical over 9 bases. Trimming at V came to 4 bases and at J to 4 bases, leaving 3 bases not matched to a gene. Germline V lookup: CDR1 SGHDT, CDR2 YYEEEE. There are 14 residues in the CDR3. The CDR3 DNA follows: TGTGCCAGCAGCCTCACTAGCGGGTACAATGAGCAGTTCTTC. It yields the protein CASSLTSGYNEQFF. Combining the CDR3 with reference TRBV5-6 and TRBJ2-1 gives the whole variable domain DAGVTQSPTHLIKTRGQQVTLRCSPKSGHDTVSWYQQALGQGPQFIFQYYEEEERQRGNFPDRFSGHQFPNYSSELNVNALLLGDSALYLCASSLTSGYNEQFFGPGTRLTVL.

V and J are TRBV7-8 and TRBJ1-5; D gene unclear. CDR1 and CDR2 (germline): SGHVS, FQNEAQ. The CDR3 length is 14 residues. Trimming removed 1 base at V and 9 bases at J, with 13 bases between. CDR3 amino acids: CASSLVSGQRPQHF. The CDR3 DNA is TGTGCCAGCAGCTTAGTTTCGGGTCAAAGGCCCCAGCATTTT.

The chain links TRBV29-1 to TRBJ1-1; the match to TRBD1 covers 9 bases. The germline CDR1 and CDR2 sequences are SQVTM and ANQGSEA. This CDR3 is built from 16 residues. The junction had 10 bases not matched to a gene; V was cut back by 5 bases and J by 0 bases. CDR3 in DNA: TGCAGCGTTTTGGCGACAGGGGGTACCCTGAACACTGAAGCTTTCTTT. It encodes CSVLATGGTLNTEAFF.

The V gene is TRBV15, the J gene TRBJ2-1; D uncertain. CDR1 is LNHNV, CDR2 YYDKDF, per germline (reference sequence). Trimming removed 0 bases from V and 5 bases from J, with 8 bases in between. This CDR3 spans 14 amino acids. The CDR3 here is CATSRDGYNNEQFF. The CDR3 bases are TGTGCCACCAGCAGAGATGGTTACAACAATGAGCAGTTCTTC.

The genes are TRBV5-1 and TRBJ1-1, with 8 bases identical to TRBD1. Looked up from germline, CDR1 is SGHRS and CDR2 is YFSETQ. This CDR3 has 14 amino acids. After removal of 4 bases from V and 4 bases from J, the junction contained 6 bases not matched to a gene. In DNA form, the CDR3 reads TGCGCCAGCAGCCCGGACAGGGTGAGCACTGAAGCTTTCTTT. Residues: CASSPDRVSTEAFF.

The V gene is TRBV29-1, the J gene TRBJ2-5; 8 bases align to TRBD2. CDR1 is SQVTM, CDR2 ANQGSEA, per germline. CDR3 length: 14 residues. Trimming removed 5 bases from V and 5 bases from J; junction bases left unmatched: 10. The DNA of the CDR3 is TGCAGCGTTCCAGCGGGGGCTGTCTGGGAGACCCAGTACTTC. It encodes CSVPAGAVWETQYF.

The chain carries TRBV27 and TRBJ2-7; no definite D call. Trimming left V 8 bases short and J 4 bases short, with 15 bases between. The CDR3 consists of 13 residues. CDR1 and CDR2 from the germline V gene are MNHEY and SMNVEV (reference sequence). CDR3: CASLREAWYEQYF. The CDR3 bases are TGTGCCAGCCTCCGCGAGGCCTGGTACGAGCAGTACTTC.

The rearrangement uses TRBV29-1 and TRBJ2-3, with TRBD2 matching over 8 bases. Germline trimming cut 6 bases from V and 0 bases from J; bases unmatched to any gene: 5. Germline-derived CDR1 and CDR2 are SQVTM and ANQGSEA. The length of the CDR3 is 14 residues. CDR3 sequence reads: CSVGLAHSTDTQYF. The CDR3 DNA follows: TGCAGCGTCGGACTAGCCCACAGCACAGATACGCAGTATTTT.

The chain uses TRBV2 and TRBJ2-5; D remains ambiguous. The CDR3 sequence is 14 residues long. Trimming removed 0 bases from V and 2 bases from J, with 7 bases in between. CDR1 is SNHLY and CDR2 is FYNNEI in the germline V gene. This CDR3 reads CASSEAAYQETQYF. CDR3 nucleotides: TGTGCCAGCAGTGAAGCGGCTTATCAAGAGACCCAGTACTTC.

The chain uses TRBV6-6 and TRBJ1-1; TRBD1 is a possible D gene (5 bases). The length of the CDR3 is 12 residues. Trimming took off 2 bases at V and 8 bases at J, with 9 bases between the two ends. The V gene's germline CDR1 is MNHNY and CDR2 SVGAGI (reference sequence). CDR3 amino acids: CASSYVQGEAFF. The CDR3, as DNA: TGTGCCAGCAGTTACGTTCAGGGAGAAGCTTTCTTT.

J is TRBJ1-1 and V is TRBV19; D possibly corresponds to TRBD1 (5 bases). V was pared by 8 bases and J by 0 bases, with 19 bases between. The CDR3 runs 16 residues. Germline lookup yields CDR1 LNHDA and CDR2 SQIVND (reference sequence). The CDR3 sequence: CASVGQLGVMNTEAFF. Written as DNA, the CDR3 is TGTGCCAGTGTAGGGCAGCTAGGGGTCATGAACACTGAAGCTTTCTTT.

The J gene is TRBJ1-2, the V gene TRBV5-4, with TRBD1 identical over 7 bases. J lost 6 bases, V lost 4 bases, and 12 bases had no gene match. The CDR3 length is 15 residues. CDR1 and CDR2 (germline): SGHNT, YYREEE (reference sequence). The CDR3 nucleotides read TGTGCCAGCAGCCCCCCTCGGGACAGAAGCAATGGCTACACCTTC. It yields the protein CASSPPRDRSNGYTF.

The chain employs TRBV15 and TRBJ1-5; D remains unclear. The CDR3 extends over 14 amino acids. Germline V gene data show CDR1 as LNHNV and CDR2 as YYDKDF (reference sequence). The V end lost 0 bases, the J end lost 4 bases, and 7 bases lay between the germline ends. CDR3 in DNA: TGTGCCACCAGCAGAGATCGCGGTAATCAGCCCCAGCATTTT. The encoded protein is CATSRDRGNQPQHF.

This chain joins TRBV9 and TRBJ2-5; D possibly corresponds to TRBD1 (6 bases). Trimming pared 3 bases from V and 0 bases from J, leaving 24 bases between. This CDR3 spans 19 amino acids. CDR1 and CDR2 (germline): SGDLS, YYNGEE. CDR3 in amino acids: CASSANSRTDRTDQETQYF. The CDR3 DNA follows: TGTGCCAGCAGCGCCAATAGTCGCACAGATCGGACAGACCAAGAGACCCAGTACTTC.

The V gene is TRBV9, the J gene TRBJ1-3; D is unclear. Germline CDR1 is SGDLS and CDR2 is YYNGEE. The germline V and J ends were trimmed by 0 bases and 1 base, with 11 bases remaining between them. The CDR3 consists of 16 residues. The CDR3 loop is CASSVAQRGSGNTIYF. CDR3 coding DNA: TGTGCCAGCAGCGTAGCTCAGCGGGGATCTGGAAACACCATATATTTT.

The count of this clone is one. This sequence joins TRBV18 and TRBJ2-1; 7 positions match TRBD2. CDR1 KGHSH and CDR2 LQKENI come from the germline V gene. This CDR3 region has 15 residues. V was pared by 2 bases and J by 3 bases, with 4 bases of the junction left unmatched. The CDR3: CASSPTRERYNEQFF. For the CDR3, the DNA is TGTGCCAGCTCACCAACGCGGGAGCGCTACAATGAGCAGTTCTTC.

The chain employs TRBV19 and TRBJ2-3, with D possibly TRBD2 on 6 matching bases. The CDR3 is 13 amino acids. V was pared by 2 bases and J by 5 bases, with 8 bases between. CDR1 is LNHDA, CDR2 SQIVND, per germline (reference sequence). CDR3 nucleotide sequence: TGTGCCAGTAGTATACGGGGAGGAGATACGCAGTATTTT. It codes for CASSIRGGDTQYF.

The J gene is TRBJ2-1, the V gene TRBV18; D perhaps matches TRBD2 (6 bases). The CDR3 is 15 amino acids. Trimming left V 2 bases short and J 6 bases short, with 14 bases between. Germline V gene sequence: CDR1 KGHSH, CDR2 LQKENI. For the CDR3, the DNA is TGTGCCAGCTCACCAACTAGGGAGGTATCCAATGAGCAGTTCTTC. Amino acid sequence: CASSPTREVSNEQFF.

The chain links TRBV13 to TRBJ1-5; TRBD1 matches 8 bases. Germline V gives CDR1 PRHDT, CDR2 FYEKMQ (reference sequence). The CDR3 has 15 residues. Unmatched junction bases numbered 1, after V lost 0 bases and J lost 3 bases. The CDR3 is CASSLGTGANQPQHF. The CDR3 region has the DNA TGTGCCAGCAGCTTAGGGACAGGGGCCAATCAGCCCCAGCATTTT.

The sample holds a few counts of this clone. The CDR3 sequence is CASSLLQGAQETQYF. The CDR3 region has the DNA TGTGCCAGCAGCTTATTACAGGGGGCTCAAGAGACCCAGTACTTC. The chain has TRBV5-6 and TRBJ2-5; 9 bases map to TRBD1. Germline-derived CDR1 and CDR2 are SGHDT and YYEEEE. The length of the CDR3 is 15 residues. The J segment lost 2 bases and the V segment lost 2 bases, leaving 4 bases of the junction unmatched.

The chain is built from TRBV3-1 (or the pseudogene TRBV3-2) and TRBJ1-5; no firm D call. The germline V gene encodes CDR1 LGHDT and CDR2 YNNKEL (reference sequence). V was trimmed by 0 bases and J by 3 bases, leaving 6 bases between them. The CDR3 is 14 residues long. CDR3 DNA sequence: TGTGCCAGCAGCCAAGAACAGTACAATCAGCCCCAGCATTTT. Its translation is CASSQEQYNQPQHF.

The V gene is TRBV5-1, the J gene TRBJ2-7, with TRBD2 identical over 7 bases. After removal of 6 bases from V and 3 bases from J, the junction contained 6 bases not matched to a gene. The CDR3 is made up of 13 amino acids. Germline CDR1 and CDR2: SGHRS and YFSETQ. This CDR3 reads CASTLGGGYEQYF. As DNA, the CDR3 is TGCGCCAGCACCCTAGGCGGGGGCTACGAGCAGTACTTC.

The CDR3 region has the DNA TGTGCCAGCAGCCTAGGGACAGGGGGCACTGAAGCTTTCTTT. Translated, it gives CASSLGTGGTEAFF. The chain has TRBV5-5 and TRBJ1-1; 11 bases line up with TRBD1. Per the germline V gene, CDR1 is SGHKS and CDR2 is YYEKEE (reference sequence). V shed 4 bases, J shed 4 bases, and the junction held 3 bases outside the gene matches. This CDR3 has 14 amino acids.

The chain joins TRBV11-2 to TRBJ2-5, with D unclear. The CDR3 sequence is 14 residues long. Germline V lookup: CDR1 SGHAT, CDR2 FQNNGV. The V gene lost 1 base and the J gene lost 3 bases, with 9 bases spanning the gap. CDR3 loop: CASSLGGVKETQYF. DNA for the CDR3: TGTGCCAGCAGCTTAGGCGGTGTCAAAGAGACCCAGTACTTC.

A single count supports this clone. The V and J genes are TRBV25-1 and TRBJ1-2; D is uncertain. Germline CDR1 is MGHDK and CDR2 is SYGVNS. Deletions cut 5 bases from V and 8 bases from J, with 18 bases between. This CDR3 comprises 14 residues. In DNA, the CDR3 is TGTGCCAGCAGTTTATCCGAGGCTCGCCGGGGCTACACCTTC. The encoded protein is CASSLSEARRGYTF.

The chain employs TRBV4-1 and TRBJ1-1; 12 bases map to TRBD1. Germline V gene sequence: CDR1 MGHRA, CDR2 YSYEKL. CDR3 length equals 15 residues. V gave up 1 base and J gave up 7 bases; unmatched junction bases: 4. The CDR3 DNA sequence: TGCGCCAGCAGCCAAGCCGGGACAGGGGGCCTTGAAGCTTTCTTT. Translated, it gives CASSQAGTGGLEAFF.

The chain carries TRBV6-5 and TRBJ2-7; a possible D gene is TRBD1 (6 bases). The germline V gene has CDR1 MNHEY and CDR2 SVGAGI. The CDR3 consists of 14 residues. Trimming took 5 bases from V and 0 from J, leaving 11 bases between them. CDR3 residues: CASSRGHHSYEQYF. Here the CDR3 DNA reads TGTGCCAGCAGTCGGGGACACCACTCCTACGAGCAGTACTTC.

V and J are TRBV2 and TRBJ1-5; perhaps TRBD1 as D (6 bases). V was trimmed by 4 bases and J by 6 bases, leaving 16 bases between them. CDR1 is SNHLY, CDR2 FYNNEI, per germline. This CDR3 has 15 amino acids. The CDR3 coding sequence is TGTGCCAGCAGTGTAGAAGGGGGTGGGGGTCAGCCCCAGCATTTT. Protein product: CASSVEGGGGQPQHF.